The 5 T cell receptor beta chains below were found in one sample sequenced in a study of shared clonotypes between healthy human individuals. Only in-frame clones appear in the TCRdb table, and some are missing; sequencing was by immunoSEQ multiplex PCR. In the table there are fewer than 1 million clones, 95% to 97% of which are singletons. Naive CD8 cells lacked CD45RO and underwent positive selection for CCR7, leaving out terminally differentiated effector memory CD45RA+ cells. The sequenced sample consisted of naive CD8+ T cells sorted from blood. The receptor set was obtained from a man aged 30 to 39 in good health.

V usage is TRBV28 and J usage is TRBJ1-5; possibly TRBD1 for D (6 bases). The CDR3 runs 14 residues. The V end was cut by 6 bases, the J end by 2 bases, with 11 bases between. Germline V CDR1 and CDR2: MDHEN, SYDVKM. In nucleotides, the CDR3 is TGTGCCAGCAGGCGGGGGCGCGGCAATCAGCCCCAGCATTTT. Amino acid sequence: CASRRGRGNQPQHF.

This clone was seen only once. The chain links TRBV7-2 to TRBJ2-1; 13 nucleotides agree with TRBD2. Looked up from germline, CDR1 is SGHTA and CDR2 is FQGNSA. V lost 1 base and J lost 2; bases outside the gene matches: 5. This CDR3 comprises 18 residues. The CDR3 DNA reads as TGTGCCAGCAGCTTAGGACTAGCGGGAGGTGTCGCCTACAATGAGCAGTTCTTC. This gives the protein CASSLGLAGGVAYNEQFF.

The rearrangement joins TRBV9 to TRBJ2-7, with D maybe TRBD2 (5 bases). CDR3 size: 15 residues. CDR1 SGDLS and CDR2 YYNGEE come from the germline V gene. V lost 3 bases to trimming and J lost 3 bases, with 16 bases between them. CDR3 sequence: CASSGGVSSGYEQYF. The CDR3 DNA follows: TGTGCCAGCAGCGGGGGAGTGAGTTCAGGCTACGAGCAGTACTTC.

This clone was found once. This rearrangement joins TRBV11-2 to TRBJ2-7, with 8 bases identical to TRBD1. The germline CDR1 and CDR2 sequences are SGHAT and FQNNGV. The V gene end was trimmed by 3 bases and the J gene end by 4 bases; junction bases not matched to a gene: 8. The CDR3 runs to 15 residues. In DNA form, the CDR3 reads TGTGCCAGCAGCTTCGGGACCAGGGGGCATTACGAGCAGTACTTC. This encodes CASSFGTRGHYEQYF.

V is TRBV5-6 and J is TRBJ1-4; D is possibly TRBD1 (6 bases). Germline V gene lookup returns CDR1 SGHDT and CDR2 YYEEEE. V shed 5 bases and J shed 5 bases, with 10 bases lying between them. The CDR3 is made up of 13 amino acids. CDR3 amino acids: CASSRGGNEKLFF. The CDR3 DNA reads TGTGCCAGCAGTCGAGGGGGGAATGAAAAACTGTTTTTT.